The clone carrying this T cell receptor beta chain was detected only once. These data come from a study of cytotoxic CD8 clonotypes in ibrutinib-treated CLL. The CDR3 has 16 residues. V lost 5 bases, J lost 5 bases, and 12 bases stayed unmatched. Looked up from germline, CDR1 is SGHTA and CDR2 is FQGNSA. Some clones are missing from TCRdb's copy, which holds only in-frame ones; the method was immunoSEQ multiplex PCR. The repertoire includes hundreds of thousands of clones, about 80% of them detected once, and roughly 6.3% sits in the top ten. The chain combines TRBV7-2 with TRBJ2-3, with 8 nucleotides matching TRBD1. This TCR was recovered from a human donor with chronic lymphocytic leukemia. Sequenced material: PBMCs, taken before ibrutinib treatment. Here the CDR3 reads CASSILRGPVGDTQYF. For the CDR3, the DNA is TGTGCCAGCAGCATCCTCAGGGGGCCGGTTGGAGATACGCAGTATTTT.